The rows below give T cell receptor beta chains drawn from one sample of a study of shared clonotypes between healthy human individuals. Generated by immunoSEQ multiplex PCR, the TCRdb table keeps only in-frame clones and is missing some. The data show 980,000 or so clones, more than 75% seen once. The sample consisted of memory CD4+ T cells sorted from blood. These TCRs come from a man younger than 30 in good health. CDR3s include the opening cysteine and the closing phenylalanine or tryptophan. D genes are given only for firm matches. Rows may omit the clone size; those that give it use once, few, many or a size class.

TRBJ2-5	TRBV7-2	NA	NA	CASSLGSAETQYF	TGTGCCAGCAGCTTAGGTAGCGCAGAGACCCAGTACTTC
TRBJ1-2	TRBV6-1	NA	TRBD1	CASSRQGEGGYTF	TGTGCCAGCAGCCGACAGGGTGAGGGTGGCTACACCTTC
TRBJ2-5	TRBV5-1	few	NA	CASSITGQETQYF	TGCGCCAGCAGCATAACAGGGCAGGAGACCCAGTACTTC
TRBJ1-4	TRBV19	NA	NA	CASSTQGGFGKLFF	TGTGCCAGTAGTACGCAGGGAGGGTTTGGAAAACTGTTTTTT
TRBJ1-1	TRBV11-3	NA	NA	CASSKHASNTEAFF	TGTGCCAGCAGCAAACATGCATCGAACACTGAAGCTTTCTTT
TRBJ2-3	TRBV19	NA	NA	CASSKESASRDTQYF	TGTGCCAGTAGTAAGGAGTCCGCCTCCCGGGATACGCAGTATTTT
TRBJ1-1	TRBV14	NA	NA	CASSPYLGGRMVKTEAFF	TGTGCCAGCAGCCCATACCTAGGAGGGAGGATGGTCAAGACTGAAGCTTTCTTT
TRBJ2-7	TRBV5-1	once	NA	CASSSTTEAYEQYF	TGCGCCAGCAGCTCTACGACAGAGGCCTACGAGCAGTACTTC
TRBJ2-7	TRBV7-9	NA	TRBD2	CASSSPGTSGRYEQYF	TGTGCCAGCAGTTCCCCAGGGACTAGCGGGAGGTACGAGCAGTACTTC
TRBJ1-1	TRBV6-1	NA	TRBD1	CASSAAYRGEGTEAFF	TGTGCCAGCAGTGCCGCGTACAGGGGCGAAGGGACTGAAGCTTTCTTT
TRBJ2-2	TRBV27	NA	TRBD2	CASSLGVKAGGPGELFF	TGTGCCAGCAGTTTAGGGGTAAAAGCGGGAGGGCCCGGGGAGCTGTTTTTT
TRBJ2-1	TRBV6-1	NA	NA	CASNFLSSYNEQFF	TGTGCCAGCAACTTCTTGAGCTCCTACAATGAGCAGTTCTTC
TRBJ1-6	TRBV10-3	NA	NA	CAISGVLQGMGTLHF	TGTGCCATCAGTGGTGTCCTACAGGGCATGGGCACCCTCCACTTT
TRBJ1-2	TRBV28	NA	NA	CASSPLLGAGVNYGYTF	TGTGCCAGCAGTCCGCTACTCGGGGCAGGAGTTAACTATGGCTACACCTTC
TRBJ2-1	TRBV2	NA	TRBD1	CASSRDRGWENEQFF	TGTGCCAGCAGCCGGGACAGGGGATGGGAGAATGAGCAGTTCTTC
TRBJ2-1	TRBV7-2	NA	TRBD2	CASSFGTSGGQNEQFF	TGTGCCAGCAGCTTTGGGACTAGCGGGGGTCAAAATGAGCAGTTCTTC
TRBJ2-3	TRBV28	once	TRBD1	CASSPTQTGRADTQYF	TGTGCCAGCAGCCCTACACAGACAGGGCGGGCAGATACGCAGTATTTT
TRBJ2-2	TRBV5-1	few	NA	CASSWGNGAGELFF	TGCGCCAGCAGCTGGGGAAACGGAGCCGGGGAGCTGTTTTTT
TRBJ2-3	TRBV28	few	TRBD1	CASSSTGTASTDTQYF	TGTGCCAGCAGTTCTACGGGGACAGCTAGCACAGATACGCAGTATTTT
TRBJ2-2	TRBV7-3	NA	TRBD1	CASSLWGQGTNGELFF	TGTGCCAGCAGCTTGTGGGGACAGGGGACCAACGGGGAGCTGTTTTTT
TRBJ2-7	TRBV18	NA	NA	CASSPRGYEQYF	TGTGCCAGCTCACCACGCGGCTACGAGCAGTACTTC
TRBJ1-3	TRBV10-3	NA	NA	CAISERGLSGNTIYF	TGTGCCATCAGTGAGAGGGGCCTCTCTGGAAACACCATATATTTT
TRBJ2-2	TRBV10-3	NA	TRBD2	CAISAAGGPGDTGELFF	TGTGCCATCAGTGCGGCGGGAGGGCCGGGGGACACCGGGGAGCTGTTTTTT
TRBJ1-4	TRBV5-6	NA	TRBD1	CASSFVTGGNEKLFF	TGTGCCAGCAGCTTCGTGACAGGGGGGAATGAAAAACTGTTTTTT
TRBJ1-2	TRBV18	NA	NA	CASRMAASGANYGYTF	TGTGCCAGCCGAATGGCGGCGTCGGGAGCTAACTATGGCTACACCTTC
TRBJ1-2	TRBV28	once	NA	CALSRGVGYGYTF	TGTGCCCTTTCCCGGGGTGTGGGCTATGGCTACACCTTC